This TCR beta chain was observed in a study of post-analysis software for immune sequencing data. General study points: About five TRBV segments appeared more often in patients than in controls, and TRBV5-6, TRBV5-1 and TRBV20-1 were among these.

Germline CDR1 and CDR2: SGHRS and YFSETQ. J was trimmed by 1 base and V by 3 bases; bases with no gene match: 4. CDR3 length: 15 residues. This clonotype is a singleton in its sample. What it recognizes is unknown. The TCR beta cDNA libraries contained unique molecular identifiers. Each CDR3 protein is one row after TCRdb ran MiXCR on the PCR reads. The data show 820,000 or so distinct CDR3 sequences, 53% seen once. This clonotype originated in a girl aged 10-17 years with multiple sclerosis. Sequenced sample: blood. This sequence joins TRBV5-1 and TRBJ2-7; 10 bases are a match to TRBD1. CDR3 DNA sequence: TGCGCCAGCAGCTGGGGGACAGGGGAATCCTACGAGCAGTACTTC. Translating it yields CASSWGTGESYEQYF.